One and the same sample provided the 24 T cell receptor beta chains below, sequenced in a study of siplizumab effects on memory and regulatory T cells (dated by TCRdb to the late 2010s). Libraries were prepared through the immunoSEQ multiplex PCR assay. Entries here come from immuneACCESS through TCRdb and include only in-frame sequences with V and J called. Some clones fail to appear in such tables; in the studies checked, an unresolved V gene covers under half of the shortfall, and the cause of the remainder is unknown. The sample yields some 70,000 clones; 75% to 90% were counted once. The ten largest account for around 1.6% of the sample. Sequenced sample: Tregs sorted from blood. The receptors shown here come from a human donor in good health.

The chain couples TRBV19 to TRBJ2-1; 11 bases match TRBD2. Germline V gene data show CDR1 as LNHDA and CDR2 as SQIVND (reference sequence). The V gene end was trimmed by 2 bases and the J gene end by 7 bases; junction bases not matched to a gene: 1. This CDR3 region has 14 residues. CDR3 nucleotide sequence: TGTGCCAGTAGTATAACTAGCGGGAGAAATGAGCAGTTCTTC. Its translation is CASSITSGRNEQFF.

The rearrangement uses TRBV29-1 and TRBJ2-1, with D maybe TRBD2 (5 bases). V was clipped by 6 bases and J by 0 bases, with 9 bases between them. Per germline, CDR1 SQVTM and CDR2 ANQGSEA. CDR3 size: 13 residues. CDR3 in DNA: TGCAGCGTGGACTTGAGCTCCTACAATGAGCAGTTCTTC. As protein: CSVDLSSYNEQFF.

The chain carries TRBV6-1 and TRBJ2-7; 7 bases line up with TRBD2. This CDR3 has 14 residues. V gave up 9 bases and J gave up 0 bases; unmatched junction bases: 8. CDR1 is MNHNS, CDR2 SASEGT, per germline. The CDR3 loop is CASAWDYSSYEQYF. CDR3 sequence (DNA): TGTGCCAGTGCCTGGGACTACTCCTCCTACGAGCAGTACTTC.

The chain carries TRBV19 and TRBJ1-4; unclear D gene. Trimming removed 4 bases at V and 4 bases at J, with 10 bases between. Germline V lookup: CDR1 LNHDA, CDR2 SQIVND (reference sequence). This CDR3 has 14 amino acids. CDR3 sequence reads: CASSRVGGNEKLFF. DNA for the CDR3: TGTGCCAGTAGTAGGGTGGGCGGTAATGAAAAACTGTTTTTT.

The J gene is TRBJ1-1, the V gene TRBV29-1; tentative D call: TRBD1 (6 bases). V was cut by 5 bases and J by 1 base, with 14 bases left in between. The CDR3 spans 14 residues. The germline gives CDR1 SQVTM, CDR2 ANQGSEA. The CDR3 DNA is TGCAGCGTTCCCGAACAGGGAAGGAACACTGAAGCTTTCTTT. As protein: CSVPEQGRNTEAFF.

J is TRBJ2-1 and V is TRBV4-2; D is uncertain. V lost 0 bases to trimming and J lost 4 bases, with 10 bases between them. The CDR3 contains 15 residues. From germline, CDR1 is LGHNA and CDR2 YNFKEQ. CDR3 DNA sequence: TGTGCCAGCAGCCAAGATAATGGCGAGTACAATGAGCAGTTCTTC. It yields the protein CASSQDNGEYNEQFF.

The genes are TRBV9 and TRBJ2-1, with 12 bases that match TRBD2. Germline lookup yields CDR1 SGDLS and CDR2 YYNGEE. This CDR3 comprises 17 residues. V was clipped by 3 bases and J by 0 bases; unmatched bases: 4. The CDR3 protein is CASSEGLAGRSYNEQFF. In DNA, the CDR3 is TGTGCCAGCAGCGAAGGACTAGCGGGACGCTCCTACAATGAGCAGTTCTTC.

This clone came up many times. The chain joins TRBV30 to TRBJ2-3; D call uncertain. The CDR3 contains 11 residues. Germline V gives CDR1 GTSNPN, CDR2 SVGIG (reference sequence). V lost 2 bases and J 6 bases, leaving 6 bases between the germline ends. The CDR3 DNA reads as TGTGCCTGGAGTTTTTGGGATACGCAGTATTTT. Encoded protein: CAWSFWDTQYF.

V is TRBV19 and J is TRBJ1-5; D may be TRBD1 (6 bases). The CDR3 is 15 amino acids. Germline-derived CDR1 and CDR2 are LNHDA and SQIVND (reference sequence). The germline V and J ends were trimmed by 6 bases and 6 bases, with 18 bases remaining between them. In DNA, the CDR3 is TGTGCCAGTAGGTCTTTGGGGGGCAAGGGTCAGCCCCAGCATTTT. Translation: CASRSLGGKGQPQHF.

The chain employs TRBV4-2 and TRBJ2-3; maybe TRBD2 (5 bases). Germline loops: CDR1 LGHNA, CDR2 YNFKEQ. This CDR3 region has 14 residues. V lost 5 bases and J 1 base, leaving 10 bases between the germline ends. The CDR3 DNA reads as TGTGCCAGCAGCATTACTAGGGGCACAGATACGCAGTATTTT. Protein product: CASSITRGTDTQYF.

The chain joins TRBV4-1 to TRBJ2-5; possible D gene TRBD2, 5 bases. Germline loops: CDR1 MGHRA, CDR2 YSYEKL. This CDR3 is built from 19 residues. V shed 6 bases and J shed 0 bases, with 26 bases lying between them. The CDR3 DNA reads TGCGCCAGCAGTATCTCAAGTAACCGTAATCGGGGATACCAAGAGACCCAGTACTTC. Protein product: CASSISSNRNRGYQETQYF.

V is TRBV7-9 and J is TRBJ2-1; 10 bases agree with TRBD2. Germline lookup yields CDR1 SEHNR and CDR2 FQNEAQ (reference sequence). V was pared by 4 bases and J by 7 bases, with 10 bases of the junction left unmatched. This CDR3 contains 16 residues. CDR3 coding DNA: TGTGCCAGCAGCTCGGGACTAGCGCCCTGGTGGAATGAGCAGTTCTTC. Protein sequence: CASSSGLAPWWNEQFF.

The chain joins TRBV2 to TRBJ2-7; 9 bases match TRBD1. CDR1 is SNHLY, CDR2 FYNNEI, per germline. The CDR3 covers 14 residues. With V trimmed by 6 bases and J by 6 bases, 9 bases remained unmatched. CDR3 nucleotides: TGTGCCAGCAGGAACAGGGGGCTCTTGATCGAGCAGTACTTC. Its protein is CASRNRGLLIEQYF.

The chain recombines TRBV7-9 with TRBJ1-1; weak D call: TRBD1 (6 bases). Trimming shortened V by 5 bases and J by 1 base, and 8 bases separated the two germline ends. This CDR3 contains 13 residues. Germline assignment: CDR1 SEHNR and CDR2 FQNEAQ (reference sequence). The CDR3 DNA reads as TGTGCCAGCAGCGCGGGACAGAACACTGAAGCTTTCTTT. Translating gives CASSAGQNTEAFF.

The genes are TRBV28 and TRBJ1-5; D is uncertain. V lost 3 bases and J 8 bases, leaving 2 bases between the germline ends. Germline V gene sequence: CDR1 MDHEN, CDR2 SYDVKM. The length of the CDR3 is 10 residues. CDR3 coding DNA: TGTGCCAGCAGTTTGGAGCCCCAGCATTTT. Translation: CASSLEPQHF.

J is TRBJ2-3 and V is TRBV6-1; 13 bases map to TRBD2. The CDR3 is made up of 15 amino acids. Trimming took 6 bases from V and 4 from J; bases not matched to a gene: 4. Germline CDR1 is MNHNS and CDR2 is SASEGT. CDR3 bases: TGTGCCAGCAGAATCGGACTAGCGGGAGCAGATACGCAGTATTTT. Translating it yields CASRIGLAGADTQYF.

This sequence joins TRBV5-6 and TRBJ2-6; D unclear. Per germline, CDR1 SGHDT and CDR2 YYEEEE. Trimming removed 5 bases from V and 6 bases from J, with 12 bases in between. The CDR3 extends over 14 amino acids. Written as DNA, the CDR3 is TGTGCCAGCAGGGCGTGGTTCTCGGCCAACGTCCTGACTTTC. Translating it yields CASRAWFSANVLTF. Drawing the rest from reference TRBV5-6 and TRBJ2-6, the complete variable domain is DAGVTQSPTHLIKTRGQQVTLRCSPKSGHDTVSWYQQALGQGPQFIFQYYEEEERQRGNFPDRFSGHQFPNYSSELNVNALLLGDSALYLCASRAWFSANVLTFGAGSRLTVL.

Worth noting for this clone: This specimen includes other DNA sequences encoding the same CDR3. For the CDR3, the DNA is TGTGCCAGTAGTATAGTTGGACTAGCGGGCTCCTACGAGCAGTACTTC. Its translation is CASSIVGLAGSYEQYF. V is TRBV19 and J is TRBJ2-7; 11 nucleotides line up with TRBD2. V lost 1 base, J lost 0 bases, and 2 bases stayed unmatched. CDR3 length: 16 amino acids. The germline CDR1 and CDR2 sequences are LNHDA and SQIVND (reference sequence).

The V call is TRBV5-6, the J call TRBJ2-1, with TRBD1 as a possible D gene (6 bases). With 2 bases removed from V and 0 bases from J, the gap between germline ends came to 12 bases. CDR3 size: 16 residues. Germline V gene data show CDR1 as SGHDT and CDR2 as YYEEEE. The CDR3, as DNA: TGTGCCAGCAGCTTAGGGGGAATATACTCCTACAATGAGCAGTTCTTC. It specifies CASSLGGIYSYNEQFF. Supplemented by reference TRBV5-6 and TRBJ2-1, the full variable domain reads DAGVTQSPTHLIKTRGQQVTLRCSPKSGHDTVSWYQQALGQGPQFIFQYYEEEERQRGNFPDRFSGHQFPNYSSELNVNALLLGDSALYLCASSLGGIYSYNEQFFGPGTRLTVL.

The rearrangement uses TRBV6-1 and TRBJ2-3, with D hard to call. This CDR3 region has 14 residues. From germline, CDR1 is MNHNS and CDR2 SASEGT. The ends were cut back, 4 bases at V and 0 bases at J, with 8 bases in the middle. This chain's CDR3 is CASSVGFSTDTQYF. CDR3 sequence (DNA): TGTGCCAGCAGTGTAGGTTTTAGCACAGATACGCAGTATTTT.

V is TRBV6-1 and J is TRBJ1-1; 7 bases agree with TRBD1. Trimming took 6 bases from V and 3 from J; bases not matched to a gene: 7. The CDR3 contains 14 residues. Per the germline V gene, CDR1 is MNHNS and CDR2 is SASEGT. CDR3 amino acids: CASSLTGAHTEAFF. CDR3 nucleotides: TGTGCCAGCAGCCTTACAGGGGCTCACACTGAAGCTTTCTTT.

This clone was seen only a few times. V gene TRBV7-3 combines with J gene TRBJ2-2; 10 bases line up with TRBD1. CDR1 SGHTA and CDR2 FQGTGA come from the germline V gene. The V gene end was trimmed by 4 bases and the J gene end by 8 bases; junction bases not matched to a gene: 10. The CDR3 has 16 amino acids. This CDR3 is CASSWTGTGVGGELFF. DNA for the CDR3: TGTGCCAGCAGCTGGACCGGGACAGGGGTAGGAGGGGAGCTGTTTTTT.

The chain employs TRBV19 and TRBJ1-1; D not certain. CDR3 length: 13 residues. V was shortened by 3 bases and J by 13 bases, with 18 bases between the two germline ends. Germline CDR1 and CDR2: LNHDA and SQIVND (reference sequence). The CDR3 spells CASSIGQLIPNFF. For the CDR3, the DNA is TGTGCCAGTAGTATCGGGCAGCTAATCCCTAATTTCTTT.

The genes are TRBV5-6 and TRBJ1-1; D perhaps matches TRBD1 (5 bases). V lost 6 bases and J 5 bases, leaving 14 bases between the germline ends. This CDR3 has 13 residues. The germline V gene has CDR1 SGHDT and CDR2 YYEEEE. The CDR3 DNA sequence: TGTGCCAGCACCTTTCGGGGGGTTACTGAAGCTTTCTTT. Protein product: CASTFRGVTEAFF.